This T cell receptor beta chain stems from a study of blood T cell repertoires in COVID-19. Study summary: The United States, Italy and Spain were the sources of the acute and convalescent COVID-19 samples. T cells, B-cell-depleted T cells, or PBMCs provided the cDNA or gDNA that served as material.

Trimming took 5 bases from V and 0 from J; bases not matched to a gene: 6. This CDR3 comprises 16 residues. Germline V gives CDR1 PRHDT, CDR2 FYEKMQ (reference sequence). Original data processing: Estimated nucleated cell counts came from reference gene primer amplification. Method: immunoSEQ multiplex PCR; TCRdb's copy keeps in-frame clones and lacks some. V and J calls and clone size follow that table, whereas D and trimming were derived from the DNA. The table has 200,000 to 250,000 clones, over 80% seen once. The clonotype was recovered from a woman aged 55-75 years with active or convalescent COVID-19. Sequencing was performed on peripheral blood. The V and J genes are TRBV13 and TRBJ2-1; 8 nucleotides match TRBD1. The CDR3 region has the DNA TGTGCCAGCAGCGAGACAGGGGCCCCCTCCTACAATGAGCAGTTCTTC. Protein product: CASSETGAPSYNEQFF.